This is a list of T cell receptor beta chains from one sample in a study of T-cell memory formation after mild COVID-19. Each CDR3 protein is one row after TCRdb ran MiXCR on the 5' RACE reads. The sample comprises approximately 400,000 distinct CDR3 sequences, about a sixth of which are singletons, and roughly a fifth rests with the top ten. What was sequenced was PBMCs or a T cell subset sorted from them (not recorded which). All receptors come from a man younger than 35 who had mild COVID-19 (a few samples of this study predate the infection). Cell type and time point are not known. The CDR3 runs from the conserved cysteine through the conserved F or W. A D gene is named only where the DNA matches it firmly. Clone size is stated in some rows and not others, as once, few, many or a class when expanded.

J gene: TRBJ1-4
clone size: NA
D gene: TRBD1
V gene: TRBV28
CDR3 protein: CASSFAGQGVANEKLFF
CDR3 DNA: TGTGCCAGCAGTTTCGCCGGACAGGGAGTAGCTAATGAAAAACTGTTTTTT

J gene: TRBJ2-5
clone size: few
D gene: TRBD2
V gene: TRBV29-1
CDR3 protein: CSVESGGAVGQETQYF
CDR3 DNA: TGCAGCGTGGAGAGCGGGGGGGCGGTAGGCCAAGAGACCCAGTACTTC

J gene: TRBJ1-6
clone size: few
D gene: TRBD1
V gene: TRBV5-5
CDR3 protein: CASSIQGFNSPLHF
CDR3 DNA: TGTGCCAGCAGCATACAGGGGTTTAATTCACCCCTCCACTTT

J gene: TRBJ2-3
clone size: many
D gene: TRBD2
V gene: TRBV14
CDR3 protein: CASSQSTGTSGTDTQYF
CDR3 DNA: TGTGCCAGCAGCCAATCCACCGGGACTAGCGGCACAGATACGCAGTATTTT

J gene: TRBJ2-1
clone size: many
D gene: TRBD1
V gene: TRBV5-5
CDR3 protein: CASSLEQGAVYEQFF
CDR3 DNA: TGTGCCAGCAGCTTGGAACAGGGGGCAGTGTATGAGCAGTTCTTC

J gene: TRBJ2-1
clone size: NA
D gene: NA
V gene: TRBV14
CDR3 protein: CASSPGAARQDRNEQFF
CDR3 DNA: TGTGCCAGCAGCCCTGGAGCGGCCAGGCAAGATCGTAATGAGCAGTTCTTC

J gene: TRBJ2-1
clone size: few
D gene: TRBD2
V gene: TRBV12-3/TRBV12-4
CDR3 protein: CATRGGYNEQFF
CDR3 DNA: TGTGCCACCCGGGGGGGATACAATGAGCAGTTCTTC

J gene: TRBJ1-5
clone size: NA
D gene: NA
V gene: TRBV19
CDR3 protein: CASTSRGGGNQPQHF
CDR3 DNA: TGTGCCAGTACCTCCAGGGGAGGGGGCAATCAGCCCCAGCATTTT

J gene: TRBJ1-4
clone size: NA
D gene: NA
V gene: TRBV12-3/TRBV12-4
CDR3 protein: CASSLVAGAFF
CDR3 DNA: TGTGCCAGCAGTCTTGTGGCCGGCGCGTTTTTT

J gene: TRBJ1-1
clone size: few
D gene: NA
V gene: TRBV29-1
CDR3 protein: CSVVSLRQGNTEAFF
CDR3 DNA: TGCAGCGTTGTCTCTTTGAGGCAGGGTAACACTGAAGCTTTCTTT

J gene: TRBJ2-1
clone size: NA
D gene: NA
V gene: TRBV3-1
CDR3 protein: CASSPPLGGVYGEQFF
CDR3 DNA: TGTGCCAGCAGCCCACCGCTCGGCGGGGTGTACGGTGAGCAGTTCTTC

J gene: TRBJ2-1
clone size: NA
D gene: TRBD1
V gene: TRBV7-9
CDR3 protein: CASRYRGIDEQFF
CDR3 DNA: TGTGCCAGCAGATACAGGGGGATCGATGAGCAGTTCTTC

J gene: TRBJ1-1
clone size: many
D gene: TRBD1
V gene: TRBV4-1
CDR3 protein: CASSHSRQGGTEAFF
CDR3 DNA: TGCGCCAGCAGCCACAGTAGACAGGGAGGCACTGAAGCTTTCTTT

J gene: TRBJ1-1
clone size: NA
D gene: TRBD1
V gene: TRBV10-3
CDR3 protein: CAIGGDRLATEAFF
CDR3 DNA: TGTGCCATCGGGGGGGACAGGTTGGCCACTGAAGCTTTCTTT

J gene: TRBJ2-7
clone size: NA
D gene: TRBD1
V gene: TRBV3-1
CDR3 protein: CASSHRDRGTYEQYF
CDR3 DNA: TGTGCCAGCAGCCACCGGGACAGGGGCACCTACGAGCAGTACTTC

J gene: TRBJ1-2
clone size: NA
D gene: TRBD1
V gene: TRBV4-1
CDR3 protein: CASSQTDRADGYTF
CDR3 DNA: TGCGCCAGCAGCCAGACCGACAGGGCGGATGGCTACACCTTC

J gene: TRBJ2-2
clone size: NA
D gene: NA
V gene: TRBV7-2
CDR3 protein: CASSLVGGYTVELFF
CDR3 DNA: TGTGCCAGCAGCTTAGTCGGGGGTTACACCGTGGAGCTGTTTTTT

J gene: TRBJ2-1
clone size: NA
D gene: TRBD2
V gene: TRBV5-4
CDR3 protein: CASSFSRGAYNEQFF
CDR3 DNA: TGTGCCAGCAGCTTTAGTCGGGGGGCCTACAATGAGCAGTTCTTC

J gene: TRBJ2-1
clone size: few
D gene: NA
V gene: TRBV7-2
CDR3 protein: CASSLVRSNEQFF
CDR3 DNA: TGTGCCAGCAGCTTAGTACGCTCCAATGAGCAGTTCTTC

J gene: TRBJ2-5
clone size: NA
D gene: NA
V gene: TRBV6-1
CDR3 protein: CASSEVAMIKTQYF
CDR3 DNA: TGTGCCAGCAGTGAAGTCGCCATGATCAAGACCCAGTACTTC

J gene: TRBJ2-3
clone size: few
D gene: NA
V gene: TRBV7-8
CDR3 protein: CASRGRLEVTQYF
CDR3 DNA: TGTGCCAGCCGAGGGCGCCTTGAAGTTACGCAGTATTTT

J gene: TRBJ2-5
clone size: NA
D gene: NA
V gene: TRBV6-2/TRBV6-3
CDR3 protein: CASGPGLEETQYF
CDR3 DNA: TGTGCCAGCGGTCCCGGACTCGAAGAGACCCAGTACTTC

J gene: TRBJ2-1
clone size: once
D gene: TRBD2
V gene: TRBV18
CDR3 protein: CASSPPGGGAGNEQFF
CDR3 DNA: TGTGCCAGCTCACCACCTGGCGGGGGGGCCGGGAATGAGCAGTTCTTC

J gene: TRBJ1-2
clone size: few
D gene: NA
V gene: TRBV6-2/TRBV6-3
CDR3 protein: CASSYVGYYGYTF
CDR3 DNA: TGTGCCAGCAGTTACGTCGGTTACTATGGCTACACCTTC

J gene: TRBJ2-2
clone size: NA
D gene: NA
V gene: TRBV7-3
CDR3 protein: CASSLNGRRTGELFF
CDR3 DNA: TGTGCCAGCAGCTTAAATGGGAGGAGGACCGGGGAGCTGTTTTTT

J gene: TRBJ1-3
clone size: few
D gene: NA
V gene: TRBV11-2
CDR3 protein: CASRQQMTAGTGNTIYF
CDR3 DNA: TGTGCCAGCAGGCAACAAATGACAGCCGGGACTGGAAACACCATATATTTT

J gene: TRBJ2-3
clone size: few
D gene: TRBD2
V gene: TRBV29-1
CDR3 protein: CSVEAGRGSTDTQYF
CDR3 DNA: TGCAGCGTTGAGGCGGGGAGGGGTAGCACAGATACGCAGTATTTT

J gene: TRBJ1-4
clone size: NA
D gene: TRBD1
V gene: TRBV20-1
CDR3 protein: CSARGRGREKLFF
CDR3 DNA: TGCAGTGCTAGGGGTAGGGGGCGAGAAAAACTGTTTTTT

J gene: TRBJ1-6
clone size: few
D gene: NA
V gene: TRBV4-3
CDR3 protein: CASSQGGLGRYSPLHF
CDR3 DNA: TGCGCCAGCAGCCAAGGGGGATTAGGTCGGTATTCACCCCTCCACTTT

J gene: TRBJ1-1
clone size: few
D gene: TRBD1
V gene: TRBV7-9
CDR3 protein: CASSRDRVIAFF
CDR3 DNA: TGTGCCAGCAGCCGTGACAGGGTCATAGCTTTCTTT

J gene: TRBJ1-2
clone size: many
D gene: NA
V gene: TRBV5-1
CDR3 protein: CASSPGQYGYTF
CDR3 DNA: TGTGCCAGCAGCCCCGGACAGTATGGCTACACCTTC

J gene: TRBJ2-3
clone size: once
D gene: NA
V gene: TRBV3-1
CDR3 protein: CASSLRQHSTDTQYF
CDR3 DNA: TGTGCCAGCAGCCTAAGACAGCATAGCACAGATACGCAGTATTTT

J gene: TRBJ2-1
clone size: few
D gene: NA
V gene: TRBV27
CDR3 protein: CASRLGRNEQFF
CDR3 DNA: TGTGCCAGCAGGCTGGGACGCAATGAGCAGTTCTTC

J gene: TRBJ2-5
clone size: many
D gene: NA
V gene: TRBV29-1
CDR3 protein: CSVVQETQYF
CDR3 DNA: TGCAGCGTTGTACAAGAGACCCAGTACTTC

J gene: TRBJ2-1
clone size: NA
D gene: NA
V gene: TRBV5-1
CDR3 protein: CASSSGKIISSEQFF
CDR3 DNA: TGCGCCAGCAGCTCGGGAAAAATCATCTCCAGTGAGCAGTTCTTC

J gene: TRBJ2-5
clone size: NA
D gene: NA
V gene: TRBV6-2/TRBV6-3
CDR3 protein: CASSYPDTGGNRNQETQYF
CDR3 DNA: TGTGCCAGCAGTTACCCCGACACCGGGGGCAACCGTAACCAAGAGACCCAGTACTTC

J gene: TRBJ2-3
clone size: NA
D gene: TRBD2
V gene: TRBV5-1
CDR3 protein: CASSLPVAGDTTDTQYF
CDR3 DNA: TGCGCCAGCAGCTTGCCGGTAGCGGGGGATACCACAGATACGCAGTATTTT

J gene: TRBJ2-2
clone size: NA
D gene: NA
V gene: TRBV25-1
CDR3 protein: CASSELGGSGELFF
CDR3 DNA: TGTGCCAGCAGTGAATTGGGGGGATCCGGGGAGCTGTTTTTT

J gene: TRBJ1-2
clone size: NA
D gene: NA
V gene: TRBV4-3
CDR3 protein: CASSQVVVDYGYTF
CDR3 DNA: TGCGCCAGCAGCCAGGTCGTTGTCGACTATGGCTACACCTTC

J gene: TRBJ1-5
clone size: few
D gene: NA
V gene: TRBV6-6
CDR3 protein: CASAGNQPQHF
CDR3 DNA: TGTGCCAGTGCGGGTAATCAGCCCCAGCATTTT

J gene: TRBJ1-2
clone size: NA
D gene: TRBD1
V gene: TRBV20-1
CDR3 protein: CSASTGANYGYTF
CDR3 DNA: TGCAGTGCTAGCACAGGGGCCAACTATGGCTACACCTTC

J gene: TRBJ2-2
clone size: few
D gene: TRBD1
V gene: TRBV15
CDR3 protein: CATSRGDRDTGELFF
CDR3 DNA: TGTGCCACCAGCAGGGGTGACAGGGACACCGGGGAGCTGTTTTTT

J gene: TRBJ2-5
clone size: many
D gene: NA
V gene: TRBV12-3/TRBV12-4
CDR3 protein: CASTGQETQYF
CDR3 DNA: TGTGCCAGCACCGGGCAGGAGACCCAGTACTTC

J gene: TRBJ2-5
clone size: many
D gene: NA
V gene: TRBV7-8
CDR3 protein: CASRTGQETQYF
CDR3 DNA: TGTGCCAGCAGAACAGGGCAAGAGACCCAGTACTTC

J gene: TRBJ2-3
clone size: NA
D gene: NA
V gene: TRBV7-8
CDR3 protein: CASSLQLVPDTQYF
CDR3 DNA: TGTGCCAGCAGCTTACAGTTAGTCCCAGATACGCAGTATTTT

J gene: TRBJ2-5
clone size: few
D gene: NA
V gene: TRBV5-6
CDR3 protein: CASSLALGRNSETQYF
CDR3 DNA: TGTGCCAGCAGCTTGGCCCTGGGAAGGAACTCAGAGACCCAGTACTTC

J gene: TRBJ1-6
clone size: few
D gene: TRBD1
V gene: TRBV3-1
CDR3 protein: CASSQDLGQFNSPLHF
CDR3 DNA: TGTGCCAGCAGCCAGGACTTGGGACAGTTTAATTCACCCCTCCACTTT

J gene: TRBJ2-1
clone size: NA
D gene: TRBD1
V gene: TRBV11-3
CDR3 protein: CASSHIQGAGSYNEQFF
CDR3 DNA: TGTGCCAGCAGCCATATCCAGGGGGCCGGCTCCTACAATGAGCAGTTCTTC

J gene: TRBJ1-2
clone size: NA
D gene: TRBD1
V gene: TRBV15
CDR3 protein: CATSPRRTGGHYGYTF
CDR3 DNA: TGTGCCACCAGCCCCCGGCGGACAGGGGGTCACTATGGCTACACCTTC

J gene: TRBJ2-1
clone size: few
D gene: NA
V gene: TRBV7-9
CDR3 protein: CASSLFRVEGEQFF
CDR3 DNA: TGTGCCAGCAGCTTATTTCGGGTAGAGGGTGAGCAGTTCTTC

J gene: TRBJ1-2
clone size: NA
D gene: NA
V gene: TRBV20-1
CDR3 protein: CSAHGGDVWLYTF
CDR3 DNA: TGCAGTGCTCACGGTGGGGACGTGTGGCTATACACCTTC

J gene: TRBJ2-1
clone size: NA
D gene: NA
V gene: TRBV5-6
CDR3 protein: CASSLGHEQFF
CDR3 DNA: TGTGCCAGCAGCCTGGGCCATGAGCAGTTCTTC

J gene: TRBJ1-5
clone size: NA
D gene: NA
V gene: TRBV7-9
CDR3 protein: CASSPQGIRQPQHF
CDR3 DNA: TGTGCCAGCAGCCCACAGGGTATCAGACAGCCCCAGCATTTT

J gene: TRBJ1-5
clone size: NA
D gene: TRBD1
V gene: TRBV4-3
CDR3 protein: CASSQRQGQGQPQHF
CDR3 DNA: TGCGCCAGCAGCCAGAGACAGGGGCAGGGCCAGCCCCAGCATTTT